The clone carrying this T cell receptor (beta chain) came up a few times. Its specificity is not known. The data belong to a study of T-cell memory formation after mild COVID-19. Looked up from germline, CDR1 is SGHDN and CDR2 is FVKESK. The CDR3 spans 13 residues. The trim removed 4 bases at V and 6 bases at J, leaving 4 bases unmatched. Study-wide points: Among CD4+ contracting clones, most were CM and EM, and CD8+ ones EMRA. Pre-infection memory showed some responding clones, and this suggested that cross-reactive memory joined.

Each CDR3 protein is one row after TCRdb ran MiXCR on the 5' RACE reads. The repertoire includes about 270,000 distinct CDR3 sequences, around 15% of them detected once, and roughly 23% sits in the top ten. The sequencing sample was made of PBMCs or a T cell subset sorted from them (not recorded which). The clonotype comes from a man between 18 and 35 years old who had mild COVID-19 (a few samples of this study predate the infection). Cell type and time point are not known. The chain combines TRBV14 with TRBJ1-2; 8 nucleotides line up with TRBD1. The CDR3 nucleotides are TGTGCCAGCAGCCCGAGGACAGGGCATGGCTACACCTTC. This codes for CASSPRTGHGYTF. Full variable domain (remainder filled in from reference TRBV14 and TRBJ1-2): EAGVTQFPSHSVIEKGQTVTLRCDPISGHDNLYWYRRVMGKEIKFLLHFVKESKQDESGMPNNRFLAERTGGTYSTLKVQPAELEDSGVYFCASSPRTGHGYTFGSGTRLTVV.